This T cell receptor (beta chain) was recovered during a study of blood T cell repertoires in COVID-19. Study information: Samples of COVID-19 (acute and convalescent) were obtained from the United States, Italy and Spain. PBMCs, B-cell-depleted T cells, or T cells were the source of the cDNA or gDNA that made up the material.

Between the trimmed V and J ends, which lost 0 bases and 5 bases, there was a span of 15 bases. Germline lookup yields CDR1 SGHRS and CDR2 YFSETQ. The CDR3 loop spans 16 amino acids. In the study's own analysis: Quantification of nucleated cells was approximated via reference gene primer amplification. Clones were read by immunoSEQ multiplex PCR, and TCRdb kept only the in-frame ones, dropping some. Clonal size and the V and J genes are those of that table, whereas D and trimming came from the DNA. This table holds tens of thousands of clones, more than 80% found once. The clonotype comes from a woman aged 80 or older with acute or convalescent COVID-19. V is TRBV5-1 and J is TRBJ2-1; D is unresolved. Specimen: peripheral blood. CDR3 sequence (DNA): TGCGCCAGCAGCTTGGTAATCGTTCTAAGTAACAATGAGCAGTTCTTC. Translation: CASSLVIVLSNNEQFF.